The TCR beta chain described here comes from a study of human T cells and chemical hapten exposure. This clonotype was picked up many times. TCRdb re-analysed the RACE reads in MiXCR, keeping a single row per CDR3 protein. Among approximately 89,000 distinct CDR3 sequences listed, around 6.7% were seen once. The V end was cut by 1 base, the J end by 7 bases, with 16 bases between. The CDR3 consists of 15 residues. The germline V gene has CDR1 SGHTA and CDR2 FQGNSA. The sample's time point: patch test 2, 6 weeks after DPC sensitization. Treatment of the sample: therapeutic diphenylcyclopropenone sensitization with weekly scalp DPC.

V usage is TRBV7-2 and J usage is TRBJ2-5; the D gene could be TRBD1 or TRBD2 (5 bases each). The material sequenced was whole blood, taken in connection with sensitization to the hapten diphenylcyclopropenone (DPC). The TCR was taken from a woman in her thirties with alopecia areata. Some clones in this sample may be carry-over from other donors' samples. This CDR3 reads CASSLGSGAGATQYF. CDR3 DNA sequence: TGTGCCAGCAGCTTAGGGTCCGGGGCCGGCGCGACCCAGTACTTC.